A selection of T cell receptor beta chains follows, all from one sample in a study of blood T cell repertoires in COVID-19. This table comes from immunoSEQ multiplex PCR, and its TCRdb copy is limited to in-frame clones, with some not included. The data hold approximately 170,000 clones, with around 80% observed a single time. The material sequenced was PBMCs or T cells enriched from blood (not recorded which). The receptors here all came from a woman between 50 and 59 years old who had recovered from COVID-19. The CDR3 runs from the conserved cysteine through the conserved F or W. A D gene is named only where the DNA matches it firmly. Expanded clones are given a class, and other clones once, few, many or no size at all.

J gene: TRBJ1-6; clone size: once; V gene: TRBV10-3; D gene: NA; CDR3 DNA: TGTGCCATCAAAATAGACAGTTCCTATAATTCACCCCTCCACTTT; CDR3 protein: CAIKIDSSYNSPLHF
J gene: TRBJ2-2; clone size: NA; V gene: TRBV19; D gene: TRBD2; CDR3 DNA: TGTGCCAGTAGCCCATTTAGCGGGAGTTGGACCGGGGAGCTGTTTTTT; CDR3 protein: CASSPFSGSWTGELFF
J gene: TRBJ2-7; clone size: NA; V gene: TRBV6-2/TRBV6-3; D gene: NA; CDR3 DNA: TGTGCCAGCAGTTACTCTAATTCACTTGTCGCCTACGAGCAGTACTTC; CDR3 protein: CASSYSNSLVAYEQYF
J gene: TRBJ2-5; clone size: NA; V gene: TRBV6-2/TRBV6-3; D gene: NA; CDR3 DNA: TGTGCCAGCAGTTACTCTCGGTGGACCCAGTACTTC; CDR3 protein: CASSYSRWTQYF
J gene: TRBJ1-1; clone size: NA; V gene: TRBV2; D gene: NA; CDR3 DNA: TGTGCCAGCGGGAGGAACACTGAAGCTTTCTTT; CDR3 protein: CASGRNTEAFF
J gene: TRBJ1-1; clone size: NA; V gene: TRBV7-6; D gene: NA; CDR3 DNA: TGTGCCACCAGGGAGGGCGCGGGGGACACTGAAGCTTTCTTT; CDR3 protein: CATREGAGDTEAFF
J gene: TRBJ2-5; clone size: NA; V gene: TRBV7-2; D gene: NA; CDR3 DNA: TGTGCCAGCAGTTCGTCTCAGGAGACCCAGTACTTC; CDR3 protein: CASSSSQETQYF
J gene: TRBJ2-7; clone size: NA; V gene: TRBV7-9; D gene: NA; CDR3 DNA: TGTGCCAGCAGCTTAGCGGCAGGGTCCCACTCCTACGAGCAGTACTTC; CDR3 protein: CASSLAAGSHSYEQYF
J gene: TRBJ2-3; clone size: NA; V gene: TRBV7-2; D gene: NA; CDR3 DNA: TGTGCCAGCAGCTTCGACAGTGGCACAGATACGCAGTATTTT; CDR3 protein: CASSFDSGTDTQYF
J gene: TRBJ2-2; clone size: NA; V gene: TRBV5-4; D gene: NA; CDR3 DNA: TGTGCCAGCAGCCGCTGGCTAGAGACGAACACCGGGGAGCTGTTTTTT; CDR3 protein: CASSRWLETNTGELFF
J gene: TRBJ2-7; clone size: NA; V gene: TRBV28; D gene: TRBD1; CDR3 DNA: TGTGCCAGCAGTCGACAGGGGGCTTACGAGCAGTACTTC; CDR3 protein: CASSRQGAYEQYF
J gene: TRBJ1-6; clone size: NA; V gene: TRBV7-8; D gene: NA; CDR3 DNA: TGTGCCAGCAGCTTAGTTCGTTTAAAAATCGGTTCACCCCTCCACTTT; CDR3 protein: CASSLVRLKIGSPLHF
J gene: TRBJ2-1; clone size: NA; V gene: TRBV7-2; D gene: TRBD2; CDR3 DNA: TGTGCCAGCAGCTTAAGTCTAGCGGGGGGCGATGAGCAGTTCTTC; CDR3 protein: CASSLSLAGGDEQFF
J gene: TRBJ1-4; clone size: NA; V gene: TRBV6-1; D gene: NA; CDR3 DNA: TGTGCCAGCAGTGAACAGGTACCAGCAGCTAATGAAAAACTGTTTTTT; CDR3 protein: CASSEQVPAANEKLFF
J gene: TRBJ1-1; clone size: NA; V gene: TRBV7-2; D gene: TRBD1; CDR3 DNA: TGTGCCAGCACGCGGACAGGGTGGGAAACTGAAGCTTTCTTT; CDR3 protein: CASTRTGWETEAFF
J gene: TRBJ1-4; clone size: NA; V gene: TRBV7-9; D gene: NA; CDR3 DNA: TGTGCCAGCAGTTTACGTAAACCAGGGGTGGCGGATCATGAAAAACTGTTTTTT; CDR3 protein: CASSLRKPGVADHEKLFF
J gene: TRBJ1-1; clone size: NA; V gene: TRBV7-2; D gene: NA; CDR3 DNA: TGTGCCAGCACCCCGGGGGGAAGAACTGAAGCTTTCTTT; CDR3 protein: CASTPGGRTEAFF
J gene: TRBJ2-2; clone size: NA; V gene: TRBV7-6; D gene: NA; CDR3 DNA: TGTGCCAGCAGCTTAGCGGGGGCACACACCGGGGAGCTGTTTTTT; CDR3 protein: CASSLAGAHTGELFF
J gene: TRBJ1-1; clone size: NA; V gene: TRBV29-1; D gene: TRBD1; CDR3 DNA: TGCAGCGTTGAGAGACAGGGGGCAAGGAGCACTGAAGCTTTCTTT; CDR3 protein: CSVERQGARSTEAFF
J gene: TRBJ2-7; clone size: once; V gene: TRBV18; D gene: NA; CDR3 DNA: TGTGCCAGCTCACCTAGTCAGGGTGCCTACGAGCAGTACTTC; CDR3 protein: CASSPSQGAYEQYF
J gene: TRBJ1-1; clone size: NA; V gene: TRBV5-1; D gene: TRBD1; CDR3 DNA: TGCGCCAGCAGCTTGTTACAGGGGGACACTGAAGCTTTCTTT; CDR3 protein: CASSLLQGDTEAFF
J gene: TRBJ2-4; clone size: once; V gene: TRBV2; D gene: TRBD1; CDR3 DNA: TGTGCCAGCAGTTCCCCGACAGGGGGCGGGGACATTCAGTACTTC; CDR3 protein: CASSSPTGGGDIQYF
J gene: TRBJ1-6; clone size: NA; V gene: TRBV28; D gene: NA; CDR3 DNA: TGTGCCAGCAGTTCGTCACCCCTCCACTTT; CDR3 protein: CASSSSPLHF
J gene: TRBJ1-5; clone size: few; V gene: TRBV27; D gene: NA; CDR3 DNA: TGTGCCAGCAGTCTAAGTGCGGGAGGCAATCAGCCCCAGCATTTT; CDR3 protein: CASSLSAGGNQPQHF
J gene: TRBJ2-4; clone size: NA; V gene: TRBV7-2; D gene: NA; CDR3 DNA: TGTGCCAGCAGCTTGTCAGGGCTCGAAAACATTCAGTACTTC; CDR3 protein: CASSLSGLENIQYF
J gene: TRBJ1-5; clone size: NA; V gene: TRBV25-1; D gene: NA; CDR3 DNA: TGTGCCAGCAGTGAGCGGATCAATCAGCCCCAGCATTTT; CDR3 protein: CASSERINQPQHF